Described below is a single T cell receptor (beta chain) sequence and its context. Germline V lookup: CDR1 SGHNT, CDR2 YYREEE (reference sequence). The CDR3 is made up of 14 amino acids. Deletions cut 4 bases from V and 1 base from J, with 8 bases between. These data belong to a study of blood T cell repertoires in COVID-19. As for the study in general: PBMCs, B-cell-depleted T cells, or T cells provided the cDNA or gDNA that made up the material.

Per the original methods: From reference gene primer amplification, estimates of nucleated cell counts were derived. Clones were read by immunoSEQ multiplex PCR, and TCRdb kept only the in-frame ones, dropping some. D and trimming were read from the DNA, whereas the V and J calls and clone size are those reported in that table. The data contain tens of thousands of clones, 87% of them singletons. Input material: peripheral blood. The origin of this receptor is a human donor with acute or convalescent COVID-19. The donor label of this sample is uncertain. The chain joins TRBV5-4 to TRBJ2-2, with D unresolved. The CDR3 DNA is TGTGCCAGCAGCATTAGCAGGAACACCGGGGAGCTGTTTTTT. Translating it yields CASSISRNTGELFF.